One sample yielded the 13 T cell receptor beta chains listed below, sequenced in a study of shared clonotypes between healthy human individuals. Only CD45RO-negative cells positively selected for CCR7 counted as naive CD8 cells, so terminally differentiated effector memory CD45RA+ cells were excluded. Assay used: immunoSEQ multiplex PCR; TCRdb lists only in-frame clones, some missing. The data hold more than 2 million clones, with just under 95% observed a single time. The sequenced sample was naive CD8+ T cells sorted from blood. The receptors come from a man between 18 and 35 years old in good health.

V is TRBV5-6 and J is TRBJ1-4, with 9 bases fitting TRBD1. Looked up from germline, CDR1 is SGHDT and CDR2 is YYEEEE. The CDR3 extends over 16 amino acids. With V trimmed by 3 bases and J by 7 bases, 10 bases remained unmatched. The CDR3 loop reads CASSSGQGIIGEKLFF. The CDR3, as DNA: TGTGCCAGCAGCTCCGGACAGGGGATTATAGGTGAAAAACTGTTTTTT.

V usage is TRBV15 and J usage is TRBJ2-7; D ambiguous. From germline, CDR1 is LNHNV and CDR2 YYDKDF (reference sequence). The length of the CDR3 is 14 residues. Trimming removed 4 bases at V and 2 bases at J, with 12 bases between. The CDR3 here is CATSTMDEAYEQYF. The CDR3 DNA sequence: TGTGCCACCAGCACTATGGACGAAGCCTACGAGCAGTACTTC.

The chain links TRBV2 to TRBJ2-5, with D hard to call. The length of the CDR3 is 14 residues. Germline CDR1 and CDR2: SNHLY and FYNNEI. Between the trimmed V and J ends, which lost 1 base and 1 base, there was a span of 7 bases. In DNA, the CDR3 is TGTGCCAGCAGTGAAGAGCCTACCCAAGAGACCCAGTACTTC. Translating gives CASSEEPTQETQYF.

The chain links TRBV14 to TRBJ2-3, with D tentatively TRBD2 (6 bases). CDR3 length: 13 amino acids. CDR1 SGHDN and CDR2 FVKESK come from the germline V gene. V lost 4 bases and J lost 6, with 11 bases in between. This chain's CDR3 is CASSPWGDDTQYF. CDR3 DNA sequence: TGTGCCAGCAGCCCCTGGGGGGACGATACGCAGTATTTT.

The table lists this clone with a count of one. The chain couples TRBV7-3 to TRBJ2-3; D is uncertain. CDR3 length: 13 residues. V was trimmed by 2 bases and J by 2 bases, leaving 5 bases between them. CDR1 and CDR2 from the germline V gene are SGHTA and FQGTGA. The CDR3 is CASSLQITDTQYF. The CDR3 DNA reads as TGTGCCAGCAGCTTACAGATCACAGATACGCAGTATTTT.

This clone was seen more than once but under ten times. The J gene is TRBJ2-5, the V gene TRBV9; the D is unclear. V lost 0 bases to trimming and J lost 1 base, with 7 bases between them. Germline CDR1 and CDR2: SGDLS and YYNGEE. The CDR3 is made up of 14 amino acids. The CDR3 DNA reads TGTGCCAGCAGCGTAGGTGCGTTCCAAGAGACCCAGTACTTC. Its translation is CASSVGAFQETQYF.

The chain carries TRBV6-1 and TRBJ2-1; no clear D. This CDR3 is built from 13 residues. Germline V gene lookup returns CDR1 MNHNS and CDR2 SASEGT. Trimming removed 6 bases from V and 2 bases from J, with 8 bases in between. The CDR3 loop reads CASRVDAYNEQFF. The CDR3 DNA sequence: TGTGCCAGCAGAGTGGACGCCTACAATGAGCAGTTCTTC.

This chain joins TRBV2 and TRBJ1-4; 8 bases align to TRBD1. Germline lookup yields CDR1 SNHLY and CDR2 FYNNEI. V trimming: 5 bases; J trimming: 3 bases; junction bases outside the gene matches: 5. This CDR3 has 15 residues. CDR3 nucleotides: TGTGCCAGCAGTTCTCAGGGGGCACCTAATGAAAAACTGTTTTTT. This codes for CASSSQGAPNEKLFF.

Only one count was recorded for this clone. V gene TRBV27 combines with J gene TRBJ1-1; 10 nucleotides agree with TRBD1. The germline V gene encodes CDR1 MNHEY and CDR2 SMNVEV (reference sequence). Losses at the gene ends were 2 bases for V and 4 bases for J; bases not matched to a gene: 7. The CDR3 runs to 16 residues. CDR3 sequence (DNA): TGTGCCAGCAGTTTAAGGTTAGGACAGGGGGGCACTGAAGCTTTCTTT. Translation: CASSLRLGQGGTEAFF.

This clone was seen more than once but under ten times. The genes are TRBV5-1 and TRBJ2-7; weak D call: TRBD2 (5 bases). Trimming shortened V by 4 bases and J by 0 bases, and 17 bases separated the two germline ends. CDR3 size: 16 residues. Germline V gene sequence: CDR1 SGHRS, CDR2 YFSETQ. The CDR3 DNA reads TGCGCCAGCAGCCCTCAGGCGGGCGGAAGCTCCTACGAGCAGTACTTC. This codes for CASSPQAGGSSYEQYF.

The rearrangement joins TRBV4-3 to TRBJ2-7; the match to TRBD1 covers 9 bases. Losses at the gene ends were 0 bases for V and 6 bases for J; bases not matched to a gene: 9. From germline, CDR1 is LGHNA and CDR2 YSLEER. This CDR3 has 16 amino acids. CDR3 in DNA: TGCGCCAGCAGCCAAGATCCGGGGACAGGGAGGGTCGAGCAGTACTTC. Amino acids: CASSQDPGTGRVEQYF.

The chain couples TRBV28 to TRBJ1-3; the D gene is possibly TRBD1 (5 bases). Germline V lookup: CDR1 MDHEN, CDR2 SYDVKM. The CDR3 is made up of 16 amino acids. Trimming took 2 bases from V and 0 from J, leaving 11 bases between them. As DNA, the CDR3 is TGTGCCAGCAGTTTAACAGGTCGGAGCTCTGGAAACACCATATATTTT. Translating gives CASSLTGRSSGNTIYF.

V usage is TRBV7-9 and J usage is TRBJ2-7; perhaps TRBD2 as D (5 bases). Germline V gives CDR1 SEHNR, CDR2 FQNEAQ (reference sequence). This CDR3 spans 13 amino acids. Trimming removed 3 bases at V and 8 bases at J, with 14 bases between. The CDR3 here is CASSFSTGIQQYF. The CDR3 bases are TGTGCCAGCAGCTTTTCTACGGGGATCCAGCAGTACTTC.